The next 13 T cell receptor beta chains were all read from a single sample in a study of OX40 agonist ivuxolimab in advanced cancers. Using immunoSEQ multiplex PCR, the repertoire was profiled, and TCRdb retains in-frame clones only, with some absent. The table shows about 86,000 clones, with about 89% occurring only once. The material was CD4+ or CD8+ T cells sorted from blood, obtained in a trial of the OX40 agonist ivuxolimab. These TCRs come from an adult with an advanced solid tumor such as melanoma, head and neck, liver or kidney cancer.

The rearrangement joins TRBV5-1 to TRBJ2-1; D remains ambiguous. Germline V gene sequence: CDR1 SGHRS, CDR2 YFSETQ. V lost 0 bases and J lost 5, with 12 bases in between. The CDR3 runs 15 residues. The CDR3 region has the DNA TGCGCCAGCAGCTTGGCCGAAGAGGCACACAATGAGCAGTTCTTC. This gives the protein CASSLAEEAHNEQFF.

This chain joins TRBV18 and TRBJ2-1; D remains unclear. Trimming stripped 5 bases from V and 5 bases from J, with 10 bases between. CDR3 size: 13 residues. In germline, CDR1 is KGHSH, CDR2 LQKENI. The CDR3, as DNA: TGTGCCAGCTCAGTTCATCCCCACAATGAGCAGTTCTTC. It is translated as CASSVHPHNEQFF.

The chain has TRBV7-9 and TRBJ2-2; 7 bases align to TRBD1. The CDR3 has 15 residues. V trimming: 4 bases; J trimming: 2 bases; junction bases outside the gene matches: 4. The germline V gene encodes CDR1 SEHNR and CDR2 FQNEAQ (reference sequence). The CDR3 sequence: CASSSGTDNTGELFF. CDR3 DNA: TGTGCCAGCAGCTCCGGGACAGACAACACCGGGGAGCTGTTTTTT. The complete variable domain, with remaining parts taken from reference TRBV7-9 and TRBJ2-2, reads DTGVSQNPRHKITKRGQNVTFRCDPISEHNRLYWYRQTLGQGPEFLTYFQNEAQLEKSRLLSDRFSAERPKGSFSTLEIQRTEQGDSAMYLCASSSGTDNTGELFFGEGSRLTVL.

This clone was recorded only once. The genes are TRBV4-1 and TRBJ2-5; 7 bases fit TRBD2. Germline CDR1 and CDR2: MGHRA and YSYEKL. Losses at the gene ends were 4 bases for V and 5 bases for J; bases not matched to a gene: 10. This CDR3 comprises 15 residues. The CDR3 reads CASSPGGRAVETQYF. CDR3 coding DNA: TGCGCCAGCAGCCCTGGGGGGAGGGCCGTGGAGACCCAGTACTTC.

The V and J genes are TRBV7-9 and TRBJ2-2, with D perhaps matching TRBD1 or TRBD2 (5 bases each). The CDR3 consists of 15 residues. Between the trimmed V and J ends, which lost 7 bases and 1 base, there was a span of 13 bases. The germline V gene has CDR1 SEHNR and CDR2 FQNEAQ (reference sequence). The CDR3 spells CASTPEGRNTGELFF. The CDR3, as DNA: TGTGCCAGCACCCCAGAGGGGCGGAACACCGGGGAGCTGTTTTTT.

The chain employs TRBV6-1 and TRBJ2-1; TRBD2 aligns across 11 bases. The germline CDR1 and CDR2 sequences are MNHNS and SASEGT. The ends lost 4 bases at V and 1 base at J; junction bases unmatched: 0. This CDR3 contains 15 residues. CDR3 residues: CASSGTSGSYNEQFF. DNA for the CDR3: TGTGCCAGCAGTGGGACTAGCGGGTCCTACAATGAGCAGTTCTTC.

The chain uses TRBV19 and TRBJ1-5; the D gene is possibly TRBD1 (6 bases). Between the trimmed V and J ends, which lost 3 bases and 7 bases, there was a span of 19 bases. Germline assignment: CDR1 LNHDA and CDR2 SQIVND (reference sequence). This CDR3 spans 16 amino acids. In nucleotides, the CDR3 is TGTGCCAGTAGTATGTGGAGGGGGGGCCGTTACCAGCCCCAGCATTTT. It encodes CASSMWRGGRYQPQHF.

A word on this clone: This specimen includes other DNA sequences encoding the same CDR3. V and J are TRBV27 and TRBJ2-3; D gene uncertain. Trimming pared 2 bases from V and 0 bases from J, leaving 3 bases between. Germline V CDR1 and CDR2: MNHEY, SMNVEV (reference sequence). The CDR3 spans 13 residues. CDR3 sequence reads: CASSLSSTDTQYF. CDR3 in DNA: TGTGCCAGCAGTTTAAGCAGCACAGATACGCAGTATTTT.

The gene calls are TRBV11-2 and TRBJ2-5; D might be TRBD1 (5 bases). V gave up 5 bases and J gave up 3 bases, with 13 bases separating them. This CDR3 contains 14 residues. Germline V lookup: CDR1 SGHAT, CDR2 FQNNGV. CDR3 loop: CASSPTVDKETQYF. The CDR3 DNA reads TGTGCCAGCAGCCCGACAGTAGATAAAGAGACCCAGTACTTC.

The chain is built from TRBV7-6 and TRBJ1-1, with D uncertain. Germline values: CDR1 SGHVS, CDR2 FNYEAQ. CDR3 length equals 13 residues. Between the trimmed V and J ends, which lost 1 base and 5 bases, there was a span of 8 bases. The CDR3 is CASSLGVSTEAFF. In DNA, the CDR3 is TGTGCCAGCAGCTTAGGAGTATCTACTGAAGCTTTCTTT.

V and J are TRBV7-9 and TRBJ2-1; 11 nucleotides line up with TRBD2. The CDR3 runs 17 residues. Germline CDR1 is SEHNR and CDR2 is FQNEAQ (reference sequence). The V segment lost 1 base and the J segment 12 bases; nucleotides outside the gene matches: 14. Here the CDR3 DNA reads TGTGCCAGCAGCTTAGTCCGCACTAGCGGGAGACCCGGGGGGCAGTTCTTC. This encodes CASSLVRTSGRPGGQFF.

The chain combines TRBV27 with TRBJ2-7; D call uncertain. The CDR3 extends over 12 amino acids. Trimming removed 0 bases from V and 6 bases from J, with 6 bases in between. The germline CDR1 and CDR2 sequences are MNHEY and SMNVEV (reference sequence). In DNA, the CDR3 is TGTGCCAGCAGTTTATCTGGGCGCGAGCAGTACTTC. This sequence encodes CASSLSGREQYF.

J is TRBJ2-3 and V is TRBV7-9; D uncertain. The CDR3 extends over 16 amino acids. Deletions cut 0 bases from V and 2 bases from J, with 12 bases between. Looked up from germline, CDR1 is SEHNR and CDR2 is FQNEAQ (reference sequence). CDR3 DNA: TGTGCCAGCAGCTTAGCGGTGGTGGGATTCACAGATACGCAGTATTTT. This sequence encodes CASSLAVVGFTDTQYF.